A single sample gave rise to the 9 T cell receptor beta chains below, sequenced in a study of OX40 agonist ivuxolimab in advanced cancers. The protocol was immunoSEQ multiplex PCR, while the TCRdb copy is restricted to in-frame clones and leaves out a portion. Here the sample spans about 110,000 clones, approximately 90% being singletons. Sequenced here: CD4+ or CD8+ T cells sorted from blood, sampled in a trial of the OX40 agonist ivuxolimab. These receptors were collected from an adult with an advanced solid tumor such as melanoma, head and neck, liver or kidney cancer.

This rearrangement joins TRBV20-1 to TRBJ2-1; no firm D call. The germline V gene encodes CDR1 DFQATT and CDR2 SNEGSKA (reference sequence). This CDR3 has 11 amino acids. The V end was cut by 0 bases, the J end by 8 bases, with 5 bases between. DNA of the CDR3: TGCAGTGCTAGAGATATGCATGAGCAGTTCTTC. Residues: CSARDMHEQFF.

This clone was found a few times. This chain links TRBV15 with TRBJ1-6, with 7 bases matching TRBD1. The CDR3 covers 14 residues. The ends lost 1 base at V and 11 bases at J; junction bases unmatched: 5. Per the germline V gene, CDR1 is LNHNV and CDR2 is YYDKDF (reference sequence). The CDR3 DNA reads TGTGCCACCAGCAGAGTACAGGGGACAGCACCCCTCCACTTT. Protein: CATSRVQGTAPLHF.

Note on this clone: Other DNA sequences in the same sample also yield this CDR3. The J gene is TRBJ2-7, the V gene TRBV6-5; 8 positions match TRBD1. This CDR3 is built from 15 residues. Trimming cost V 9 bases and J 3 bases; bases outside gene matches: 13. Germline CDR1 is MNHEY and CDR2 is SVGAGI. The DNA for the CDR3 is TGTGCCAGTAGTGTCGCCGGGACAGGAGGCTACGAGCAGTACTTC. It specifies CASSVAGTGGYEQYF.

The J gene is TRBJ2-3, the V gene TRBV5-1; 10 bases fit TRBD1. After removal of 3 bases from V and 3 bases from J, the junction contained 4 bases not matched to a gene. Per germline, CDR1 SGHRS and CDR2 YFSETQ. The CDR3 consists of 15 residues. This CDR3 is CASSSGQGGTDTQYF. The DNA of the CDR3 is TGCGCCAGCAGCTCCGGACAGGGGGGGACAGATACGCAGTATTTT.

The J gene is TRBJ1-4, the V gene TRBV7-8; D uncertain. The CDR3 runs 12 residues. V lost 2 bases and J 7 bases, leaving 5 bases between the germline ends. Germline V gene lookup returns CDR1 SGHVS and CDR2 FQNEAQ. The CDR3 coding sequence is TGTGCCAGCAGCTTATATGGTGAAAAACTGTTTTTT. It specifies CASSLYGEKLFF.

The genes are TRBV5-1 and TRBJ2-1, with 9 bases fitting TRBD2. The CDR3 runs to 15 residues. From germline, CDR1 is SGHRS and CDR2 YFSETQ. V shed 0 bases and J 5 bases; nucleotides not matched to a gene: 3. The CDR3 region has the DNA TGCGCCAGCAGCTTGGATCTAGCGGGGAACAATGAGCAGTTCTTC. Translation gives CASSLDLAGNNEQFF.

The CDR3 sequence: CASSQGQLATEAFF. The CDR3 nucleotides are TGTGCCAGCAGCCAGGGACAGTTGGCCACTGAAGCTTTCTTT. V gene TRBV7-9 combines with J gene TRBJ1-1; 7 positions match TRBD1. V shed 5 bases, J shed 4 bases, and the junction held 7 bases outside the gene matches. The CDR3 runs 14 residues. CDR1 and CDR2 from the germline V gene are SEHNR and FQNEAQ (reference sequence).

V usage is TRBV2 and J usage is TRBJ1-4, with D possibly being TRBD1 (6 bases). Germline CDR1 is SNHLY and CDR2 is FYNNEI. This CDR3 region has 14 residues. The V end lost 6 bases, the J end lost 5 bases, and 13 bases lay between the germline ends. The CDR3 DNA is TGTGCCAGCAGACCCCGGGACATAAATGAAAAACTGTTTTTT. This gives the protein CASRPRDINEKLFF. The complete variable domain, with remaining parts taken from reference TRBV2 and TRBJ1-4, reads EPEVTQTPSHQVTQMGQEVILRCVPISNHLYFYWYRQILGQKVEFLVSFYNNEISEKSEIFDDQFSVERPDGSNFTLKIRSTKLEDSAMYFCASRPRDINEKLFFGSGTQLSVL.

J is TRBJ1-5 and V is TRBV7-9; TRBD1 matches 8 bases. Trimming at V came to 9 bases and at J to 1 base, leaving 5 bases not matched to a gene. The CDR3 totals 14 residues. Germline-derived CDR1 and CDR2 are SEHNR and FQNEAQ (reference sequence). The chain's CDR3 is CASGQGASNQPQHF. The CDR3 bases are TGTGCCAGTGGACAGGGAGCGAGCAATCAGCCCCAGCATTTT.